The TCR beta chain described here comes from a study of blood T cell repertoires in COVID-19. In the study overall: Material from acute and convalescent COVID-19 was sourced from the United States, Italy and Spain. T cells, B-cell-depleted T cells, or PBMCs supplied cDNA or gDNA.

Profiling relied on immunoSEQ multiplex PCR, and the TCRdb table lists in-frame clones only, not all of them. Of roughly 190,000 clones listed, about 88% are singletons. CDR3 length equals 18 residues. V lost 1 base, J lost 0 bases, and 12 bases stayed unmatched. Germline loops: CDR1 SGHTS, CDR2 YDEGEE. The sample comprised peripheral blood. The V call is TRBV5-8, the J call TRBJ2-5; 7 nucleotides align to TRBD2. The receptor comes from a woman aged 35 to 49 who had recovered from COVID-19. The CDR3 sequence: CASSLRSSGGGNQETQYF. Written as DNA, the CDR3 is TGTGCCAGCAGCTTGCGTTCTAGCGGAGGAGGTAACCAAGAGACCCAGTACTTC. Full variable domain (missing parts from reference TRBV5-8 and TRBJ2-5): EAGVTQSPTHLIKTRGQQATLRCSPISGHTSVYWYQQALGLGLQFLLWYDEGEERNRGNFPPRFSGRQFPNYSSELNVNALELEDSALYLCASSLRSSGGGNQETQYFGPGTRLLVL.